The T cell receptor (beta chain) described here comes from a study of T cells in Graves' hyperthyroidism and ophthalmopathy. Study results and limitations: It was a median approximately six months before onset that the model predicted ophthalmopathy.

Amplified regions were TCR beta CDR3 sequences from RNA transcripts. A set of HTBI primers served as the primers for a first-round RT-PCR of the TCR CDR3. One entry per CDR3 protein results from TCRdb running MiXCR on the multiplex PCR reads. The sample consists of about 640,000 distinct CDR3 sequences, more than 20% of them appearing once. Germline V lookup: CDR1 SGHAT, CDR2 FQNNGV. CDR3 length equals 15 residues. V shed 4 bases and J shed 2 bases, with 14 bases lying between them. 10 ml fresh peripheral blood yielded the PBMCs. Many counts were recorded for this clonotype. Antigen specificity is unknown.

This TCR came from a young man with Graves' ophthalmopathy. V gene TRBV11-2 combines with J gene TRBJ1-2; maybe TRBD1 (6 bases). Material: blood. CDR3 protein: CASSSYRVENYGYTF. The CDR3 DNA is TGTGCCAGCAGCTCCTACAGGGTTGAAAACTATGGCTACACCTTC.